The T cell receptor (beta chain) under discussion was sequenced for a study of blood T cell repertoires in COVID-19. Study-level background: PBMCs, B-cell-depleted T cells, or T cells provided the cDNA or gDNA that made up the material.

Trimming shortened V by 6 bases and J by 1 base, and 7 bases separated the two germline ends. Germline CDR1 MNHEY, CDR2 SVGAGI. CDR3 length: 13 residues. Authors' processing steps: Estimation of nucleated cell counts relied on the amplification of reference gene primers. Libraries were prepared by immunoSEQ multiplex PCR; TCRdb keeps only in-frame clonotypes and omits some of them. From that table come the V and J calls and clone size; the DNA was used to work out D and trimming. This table has around 200,000 clones, 86% appearing once. The sample comprised peripheral blood. This sequence originates from a man aged 50 or older with acute or convalescent COVID-19. The chain is built from TRBV6-5 and TRBJ1-3, with a tentative D call TRBD1 (5 bases). The CDR3 DNA reads as TGTGCCAGCAGAAGACAGTCTGGAAACACCATATATTTT. Protein product: CASRRQSGNTIYF.